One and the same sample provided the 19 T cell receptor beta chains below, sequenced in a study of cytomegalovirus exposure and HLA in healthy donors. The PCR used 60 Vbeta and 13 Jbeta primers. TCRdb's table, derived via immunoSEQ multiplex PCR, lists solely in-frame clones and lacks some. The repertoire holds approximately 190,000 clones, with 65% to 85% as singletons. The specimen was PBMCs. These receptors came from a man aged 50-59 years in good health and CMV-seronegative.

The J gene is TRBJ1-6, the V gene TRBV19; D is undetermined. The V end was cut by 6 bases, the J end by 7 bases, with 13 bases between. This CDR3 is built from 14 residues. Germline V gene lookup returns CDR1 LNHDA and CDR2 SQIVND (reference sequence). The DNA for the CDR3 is TGTGCCAGTAGCTTGGGCGCGGGGAATTCACCCCTCCACTTT. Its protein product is CASSLGAGNSPLHF.

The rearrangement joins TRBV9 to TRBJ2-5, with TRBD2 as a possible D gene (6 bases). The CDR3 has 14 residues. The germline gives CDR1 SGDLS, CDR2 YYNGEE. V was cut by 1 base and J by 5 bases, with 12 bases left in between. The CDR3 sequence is CASSVLATVETQYF. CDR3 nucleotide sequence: TGTGCCAGCAGCGTACTAGCGACAGTGGAGACCCAGTACTTC.

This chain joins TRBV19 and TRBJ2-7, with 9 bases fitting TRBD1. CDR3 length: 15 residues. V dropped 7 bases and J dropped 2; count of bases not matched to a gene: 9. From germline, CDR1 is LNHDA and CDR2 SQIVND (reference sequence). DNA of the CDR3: TGTGCCAGTACCCCCGGGACAGGGTTTACCTACGAGCAGTACTTC. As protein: CASTPGTGFTYEQYF.

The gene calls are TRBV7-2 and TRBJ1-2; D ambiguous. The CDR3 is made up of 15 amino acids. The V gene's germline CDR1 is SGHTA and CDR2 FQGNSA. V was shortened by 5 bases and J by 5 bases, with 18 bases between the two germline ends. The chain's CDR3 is CASSPQDPVLYGYTF. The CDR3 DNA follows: TGTGCCAGCAGCCCGCAGGATCCTGTTCTTTATGGCTACACCTTC.

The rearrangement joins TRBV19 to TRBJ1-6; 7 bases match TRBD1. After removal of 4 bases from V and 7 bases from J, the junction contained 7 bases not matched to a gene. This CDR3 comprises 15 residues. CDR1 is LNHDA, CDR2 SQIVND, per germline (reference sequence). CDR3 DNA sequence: TGTGCCAGTAGTACGATGGGACAGCCGAATTCACCCCTCCACTTT. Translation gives CASSTMGQPNSPLHF.

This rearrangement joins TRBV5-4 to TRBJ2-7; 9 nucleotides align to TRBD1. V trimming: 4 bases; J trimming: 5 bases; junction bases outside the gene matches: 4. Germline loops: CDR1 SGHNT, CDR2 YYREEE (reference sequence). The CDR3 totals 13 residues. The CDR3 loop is CASSAWDRDEQYF. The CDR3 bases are TGTGCCAGCAGCGCATGGGACAGGGACGAGCAGTACTTC.

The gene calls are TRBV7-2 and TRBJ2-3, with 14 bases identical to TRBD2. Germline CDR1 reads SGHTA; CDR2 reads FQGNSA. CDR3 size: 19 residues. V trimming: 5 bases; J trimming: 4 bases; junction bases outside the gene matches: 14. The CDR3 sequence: CASSPYQRLAGGRADTQYF. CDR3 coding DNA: TGTGCCAGCAGCCCCTACCAAAGACTAGCGGGGGGGAGGGCAGATACGCAGTATTTT.

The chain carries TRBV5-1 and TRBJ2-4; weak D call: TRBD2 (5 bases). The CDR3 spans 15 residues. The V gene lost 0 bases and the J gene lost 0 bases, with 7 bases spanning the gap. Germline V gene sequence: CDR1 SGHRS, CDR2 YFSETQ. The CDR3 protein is CASSLAEGAKNIQYF. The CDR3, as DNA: TGCGCCAGCAGCTTGGCCGAGGGAGCCAAAAACATTCAGTACTTC.

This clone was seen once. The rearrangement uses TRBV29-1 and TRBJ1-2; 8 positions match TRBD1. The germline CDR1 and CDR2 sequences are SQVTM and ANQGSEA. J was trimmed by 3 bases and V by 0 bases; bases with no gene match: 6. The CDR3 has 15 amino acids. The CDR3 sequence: CSVEDSQGADYGYTF. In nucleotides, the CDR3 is TGCAGCGTTGAAGATAGCCAGGGGGCGGACTATGGCTACACCTTC.

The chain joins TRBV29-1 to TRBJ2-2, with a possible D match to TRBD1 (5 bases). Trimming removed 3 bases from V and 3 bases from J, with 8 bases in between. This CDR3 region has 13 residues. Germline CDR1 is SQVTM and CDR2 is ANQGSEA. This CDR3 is CSVDMGHTGELFF. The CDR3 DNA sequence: TGCAGCGTTGACATGGGGCACACCGGGGAGCTGTTTTTT.

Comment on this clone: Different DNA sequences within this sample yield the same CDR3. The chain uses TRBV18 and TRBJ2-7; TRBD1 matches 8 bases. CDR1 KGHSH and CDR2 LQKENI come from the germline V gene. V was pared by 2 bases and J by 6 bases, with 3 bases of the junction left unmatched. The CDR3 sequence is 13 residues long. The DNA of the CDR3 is TGTGCCAGCTCACCAGGACAGGGTGGCGAGCAGTACTTC. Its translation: CASSPGQGGEQYF.

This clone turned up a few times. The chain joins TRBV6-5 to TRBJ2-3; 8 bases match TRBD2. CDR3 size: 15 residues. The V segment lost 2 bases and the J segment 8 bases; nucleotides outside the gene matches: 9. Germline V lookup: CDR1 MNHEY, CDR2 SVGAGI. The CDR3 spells CASSYEAGGPGTQYF. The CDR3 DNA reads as TGTGCCAGCAGTTACGAGGCGGGGGGTCCGGGTACGCAGTATTTT.

Written as DNA, the CDR3 is TGTGCCAGTTTCAGGGAGGGATACACCGGGGAGCTGTTTTTT. Encoded protein: CASFREGYTGELFF. The chain has TRBV6-1 and TRBJ2-2; the match to TRBD2 covers 7 bases. CDR1 and CDR2 (germline): MNHNS, SASEGT. This CDR3 contains 14 residues. Trimming took 9 bases from V and 3 from J; bases not matched to a gene: 7.

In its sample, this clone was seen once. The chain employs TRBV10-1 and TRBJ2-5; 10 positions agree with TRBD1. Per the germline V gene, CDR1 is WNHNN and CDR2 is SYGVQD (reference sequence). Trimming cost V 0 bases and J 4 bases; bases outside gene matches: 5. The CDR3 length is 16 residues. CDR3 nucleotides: TGCGCCAGCAGTGAGTCTCGGACAGGGGGGGGAGAGACCCAGTACTTC. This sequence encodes CASSESRTGGGETQYF.

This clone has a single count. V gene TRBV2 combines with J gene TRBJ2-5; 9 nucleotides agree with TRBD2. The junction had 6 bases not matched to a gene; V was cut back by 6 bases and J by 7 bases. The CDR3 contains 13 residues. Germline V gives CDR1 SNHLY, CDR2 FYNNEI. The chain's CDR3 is CASRERGAGTQYF. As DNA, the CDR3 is TGTGCCAGCAGGGAGCGGGGGGCCGGGACCCAGTACTTC.

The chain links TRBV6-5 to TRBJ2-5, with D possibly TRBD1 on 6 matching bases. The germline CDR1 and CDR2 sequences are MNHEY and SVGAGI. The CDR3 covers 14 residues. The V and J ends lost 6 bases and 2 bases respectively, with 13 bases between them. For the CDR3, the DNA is TGTGCCAGCAGAAAAACAGGGATGCAAGAGACCCAGTACTTC. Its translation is CASRKTGMQETQYF.

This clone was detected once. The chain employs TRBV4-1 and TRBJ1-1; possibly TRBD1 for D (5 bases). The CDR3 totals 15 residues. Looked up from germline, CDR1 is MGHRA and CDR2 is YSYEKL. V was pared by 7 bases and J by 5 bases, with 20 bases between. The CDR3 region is CASTLIQGGETEAFF. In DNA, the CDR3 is TGCGCCAGCACCCTAATTCAGGGCGGAGAAACTGAAGCTTTCTTT.

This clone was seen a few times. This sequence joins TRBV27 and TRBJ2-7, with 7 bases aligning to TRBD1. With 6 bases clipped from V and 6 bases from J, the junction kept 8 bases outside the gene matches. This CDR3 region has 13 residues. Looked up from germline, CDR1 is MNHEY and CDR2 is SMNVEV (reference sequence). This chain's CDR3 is CASRSTGAGEQYF. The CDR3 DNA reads TGTGCCAGCAGGTCCACAGGGGCGGGCGAGCAGTACTTC.

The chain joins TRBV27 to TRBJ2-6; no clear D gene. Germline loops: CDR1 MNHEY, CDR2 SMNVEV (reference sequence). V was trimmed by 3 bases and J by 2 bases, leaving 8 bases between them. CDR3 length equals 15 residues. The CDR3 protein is CASSFLQAGANVLTF. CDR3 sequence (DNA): TGTGCCAGCAGTTTCCTCCAGGCTGGGGCCAACGTCCTGACTTTC.